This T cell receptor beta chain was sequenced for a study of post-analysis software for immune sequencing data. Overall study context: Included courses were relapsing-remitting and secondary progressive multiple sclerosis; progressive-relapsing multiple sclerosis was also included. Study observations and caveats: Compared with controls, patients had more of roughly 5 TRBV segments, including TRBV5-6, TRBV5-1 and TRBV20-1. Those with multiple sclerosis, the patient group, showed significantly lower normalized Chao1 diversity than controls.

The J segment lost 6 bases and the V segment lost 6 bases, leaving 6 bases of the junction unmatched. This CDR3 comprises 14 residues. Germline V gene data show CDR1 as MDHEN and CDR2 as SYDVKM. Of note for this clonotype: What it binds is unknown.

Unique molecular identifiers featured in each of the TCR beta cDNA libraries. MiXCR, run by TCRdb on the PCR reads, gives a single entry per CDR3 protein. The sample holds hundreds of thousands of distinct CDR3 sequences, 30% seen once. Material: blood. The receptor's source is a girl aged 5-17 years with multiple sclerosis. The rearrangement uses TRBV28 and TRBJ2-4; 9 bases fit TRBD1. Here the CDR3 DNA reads TGTGCCAGCAGGCCCCGACAGGGGGGAAACATTCAGTACTTC. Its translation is CASRPRQGGNIQYF.